The entry below describes one T cell receptor (beta chain). Its antigen is currently unknown. This entry is derived from a study of shared clonotypes between healthy human individuals. Across the whole study: Three plates each covered CD4 naive and memory; CD8 naive two, CD8 memory one. Findings of the study overall: It was observed that approximately 5% of naive CD4 clonotypes were shared across a handful of donors.

The naive CD8 subset, CD45RO-negative cells positively selected for CCR7, excluded terminally differentiated effector memory CD45RA+ cells. Healthy HIV-negative adults without recent acute infections or vaccinations served as donors. Trimming cost V 3 bases and J 0 bases, with 12 bases left between them. Per germline, CDR1 MDHEN and CDR2 SYDVKM. The CDR3 extends over 16 amino acids. Data came from immunoSEQ multiplex PCR; TCRdb stores just in-frame clones and leaves some out. The table lists around 610,000 clones, 96% of them singletons. The V and J genes are TRBV28 and TRBJ1-5; tentatively, D is TRBD1 (5 bases). Sample: naive CD8+ T cells sorted from blood. This clonotype originated in a woman aged 30 to 39 in good health. CDR3 sequence: CASSFDRLNSNQPQHF. For the CDR3, the DNA is TGTGCCAGCAGTTTCGACAGATTGAATAGCAATCAGCCCCAGCATTTT.